One and the same sample provided the 21 T cell receptor beta chains below, sequenced in a study of blood T cell repertoires in COVID-19. Data came from immunoSEQ multiplex PCR; TCRdb stores just in-frame clones and leaves some out. Of 40,000 or so clones detected, roughly 80% appear once; the ten largest clones hold 9% to 10%. Sequencing was done on a sample of peripheral blood. These receptors originate from a man in his fifties or sixties in a cohort sampled during active COVID-19.

V usage is TRBV15 and J usage is TRBJ2-4; the match to TRBD2 covers 9 bases. V shed 3 bases and J 6 bases; nucleotides not matched to a gene: 3. Per germline, CDR1 LNHNV and CDR2 YYDKDF (reference sequence). The CDR3 is 14 residues long. The CDR3 sequence: CATSRGLAGNIQYF. The CDR3 nucleotides read TGTGCCACCAGCAGGGGACTAGCCGGAAACATTCAGTACTTC.

This chain joins TRBV27 and TRBJ1-4, with a weak D call TRBD1 (5 bases). V was cut by 4 bases and J by 0 bases, with 9 bases left in between. This CDR3 is 15 amino acids long. Per the germline V gene, CDR1 is MNHEY and CDR2 is SMNVEV (reference sequence). The DNA for the CDR3 is TGTGCCAGCAGTTCTGGACATACAACTAATGAAAAACTGTTTTTT. It encodes CASSSGHTTNEKLFF. Variable domain in full (rest from reference TRBV27 and TRBJ1-4): EAQVTQNPRYLITVTGKKLTVTCSQNMNHEYMSWYRQDPGLGLRQIYYSMNVEVTDKGDVPEGYKVSRKEKRNFPLILESPSPNQTSLYFCASSSGHTTNEKLFFGSGTQLSVL.

The rearrangement uses TRBV27 and TRBJ2-1, with 8 bases lining up with TRBD1. The CDR3 contains 15 residues. Trimming at V came to 6 bases and at J to 7 bases, leaving 11 bases not matched to a gene. The germline V gene encodes CDR1 MNHEY and CDR2 SMNVEV (reference sequence). The DNA of the CDR3 is TGTGCCAGCAGCGGCGGGACAGGCCTGAGAAATGAGCAGTTCTTC. Its translation: CASSGGTGLRNEQFF.

This chain links TRBV24-1 with TRBJ2-3; maybe TRBD1 (6 bases). Trimming took 3 bases from V and 2 from J, leaving 8 bases between them. CDR1 is KGHDR, CDR2 SFDVKD, per germline. This CDR3 has 14 amino acids. The CDR3 here is CATSDRTVTDTQYF. Written as DNA, the CDR3 is TGTGCCACCAGTGATCGGACAGTCACAGATACGCAGTATTTT.

The rearrangement joins TRBV6-2 or TRBV6-3 to TRBJ2-1, with TRBD2 matching 8 bases. The trim removed 6 bases at V and 4 bases at J, leaving 8 bases unmatched. The germline V gene encodes CDR1 MNHEY and CDR2 SVGEGT. This CDR3 comprises 15 residues. The CDR3 loop reads CASSPPSGSYNEQFF. DNA of the CDR3: TGTGCCAGCAGCCCTCCTAGCGGGTCATACAATGAGCAGTTCTTC.

The rearrangement links TRBV5-1 to TRBJ2-7; D gene ambiguous. This CDR3 has 13 amino acids. The V end was cut by 4 bases, the J end by 2 bases, with 10 bases between. Germline V lookup: CDR1 SGHRS, CDR2 YFSETQ. CDR3 protein: CASSEAVPYEQYF. CDR3 sequence (DNA): TGCGCCAGCAGCGAGGCAGTCCCCTACGAGCAGTACTTC.

DNA for the CDR3: TGTGCCAGCGTAGCGGGAGGTAGAACCGGGGAGCTGTTTTTT. Its translation is CASVAGGRTGELFF. This chain joins TRBV2 and TRBJ2-2; the match to TRBD2 covers 10 bases. Germline V gives CDR1 SNHLY, CDR2 FYNNEI. Unmatched junction bases numbered 5, after V lost 8 bases and J lost 5 bases. CDR3 length: 14 residues.

J is TRBJ1-5 and V is TRBV7-9, with D perhaps matching TRBD1 (6 bases). Germline lookup yields CDR1 SEHNR and CDR2 FQNEAQ (reference sequence). This CDR3 spans 13 amino acids. Deletions cut 5 bases from V and 7 bases from J, with 12 bases between. DNA of the CDR3: TGTGCCAGCAGCCCCGGGGGGCCACAGCCCCAGCATTTT. It codes for CASSPGGPQPQHF.

The V and J genes are TRBV6-1 and TRBJ1-1; D might be TRBD1 (6 bases). Trimming left V 3 bases short and J 0 bases short, with 20 bases between. In germline, CDR1 is MNHNS, CDR2 SASEGT. This CDR3 is 18 amino acids long. The CDR3 here is CASSDSVLDRRLNTEAFF. The CDR3 nucleotides are TGTGCCAGCAGTGATTCAGTCTTGGACAGAAGGCTGAACACTGAAGCTTTCTTT.

In its sample, this clone was seen a few times. The CDR3 region is CASSLSPQANTGELFF. The CDR3 coding sequence is TGTGCCAGCAGCTTATCCCCCCAGGCGAACACCGGGGAGCTGTTTTTT. J is TRBJ2-2 and V is TRBV11-2, with D uncertain. Germline CDR1 SGHAT, CDR2 FQNNGV. This CDR3 comprises 16 residues. Trimming cost V 2 bases and J 0 bases, with 10 bases left between them.

This chain links TRBV4-1 with TRBJ2-7; D might be TRBD1 (6 bases). Trimming took 2 bases from V and 3 from J, leaving 14 bases between them. CDR3 length equals 15 residues. Germline V gene lookup returns CDR1 MGHRA and CDR2 YSYEKL. The CDR3 protein is CASSQPTRGRYEQYF. As DNA, the CDR3 is TGCGCCAGCAGCCAACCCACCAGGGGTCGCTACGAGCAGTACTTC.

The chain recombines TRBV27 with TRBJ1-1; 8 nucleotides match TRBD1. Germline-derived CDR1 and CDR2 are MNHEY and SMNVEV (reference sequence). The CDR3 has 13 amino acids. Losses at the gene ends were 6 bases for V and 1 base for J; bases not matched to a gene: 1. The CDR3 DNA is TGTGCCAGCAGACAGGGGGGGAACACTGAAGCTTTCTTT. This translates into CASRQGGNTEAFF.

This chain links TRBV19 with TRBJ1-6, with D perhaps TRBD1 (5 bases). The CDR3 sequence is 11 residues long. V lost 8 bases to trimming and J lost 8 bases, with 7 bases between them. Per the germline V gene, CDR1 is LNHDA and CDR2 is SQIVND (reference sequence). CDR3 residues: CASSGDSPLHF. The CDR3 DNA follows: TGTGCCAGTTCGGGGGATTCACCCCTCCACTTT. The full variable domain, its missing parts supplied by reference TRBV19 and TRBJ1-6, is DGGITQSPKYLFRKEGQNVTLSCEQNLNHDAMYWYRQDPGQGLRLIYYSQIVNDFQKGDIAEGYSVSREKKESFPLTVTSAQKNPTAFYLCASSGDSPLHFGNGTRLTVT.

With respect to this clone: The junction and the germline gene differ at one end; a read error may be behind it. V and J are TRBV7-2 and TRBJ2-5, with D tentatively TRBD1 or TRBD2 (5 bases each). The V gene's germline CDR1 is SGHTA and CDR2 FQGNSA. The CDR3 has 14 residues. The CDR3 reads CASSLARGAETQYF. The CDR3 DNA reads as TGTGCCAGCAGCCTAGCTCGTGGGGCGGAGACCCAGTACTTC.

V usage is TRBV5-1 and J usage is TRBJ1-1; TRBD1 is a possible D gene (5 bases). Germline lookup yields CDR1 SGHRS and CDR2 YFSETQ. Deletions cut 3 bases from V and 5 bases from J, with 8 bases between. The CDR3 has 12 residues. As DNA, the CDR3 is TGCGCCAGCAGCTCACGGACAACTGAAGCTTTCTTT. Encoded protein: CASSSRTTEAFF.

The chain has TRBV3-1 (or the pseudogene TRBV3-2) and TRBJ1-1; D call uncertain. Trimming stripped 4 bases from V and 3 bases from J, with 12 bases between. The CDR3 is 14 amino acids. Germline V gene lookup returns CDR1 LGHDT and CDR2 YNNKEL (reference sequence). CDR3 sequence (DNA): TGTGCCAGCAGCCGCGTGCTTATGGACACTGAAGCTTTCTTT. It is translated as CASSRVLMDTEAFF.

V is TRBV28 and J is TRBJ2-2; 10 bases agree with TRBD1. Per germline, CDR1 MDHEN and CDR2 SYDVKM. This CDR3 has 15 amino acids. V gave up 6 bases and J gave up 8 bases; unmatched junction bases: 9. The CDR3 DNA sequence: TGTGCCAGCAGAACAACCGGGACAGGGGTTGGGGAGCTGTTTTTT. It translates to CASRTTGTGVGELFF.

This clone was seen once. This chain joins TRBV4-1 and TRBJ1-2; 9 bases are shared with TRBD1. Looked up from germline, CDR1 is MGHRA and CDR2 is YSYEKL. This CDR3 is 13 amino acids long. V shed 8 bases, J shed 4 bases, and the junction held 5 bases outside the gene matches. The CDR3 reads CASSGQGFYGYTF. Written as DNA, the CDR3 is TGCGCCAGCTCGGGACAGGGCTTCTATGGCTACACCTTC.

The V gene is TRBV5-5, the J gene TRBJ1-5; D gene uncertain. The V end was cut by 3 bases, the J end by 1 base, with 8 bases between. This CDR3 contains 14 residues. Looked up from germline, CDR1 is SGHKS and CDR2 is YYEKEE (reference sequence). The CDR3 sequence is CASSWAASNQPQHF. CDR3 coding DNA: TGTGCCAGCAGCTGGGCCGCGAGCAATCAGCCCCAGCATTTT.

The genes are TRBV5-1 and TRBJ2-1, with 7 bases identical to TRBD2. The germline CDR1 and CDR2 sequences are SGHRS and YFSETQ. With 5 bases clipped from V and 9 bases from J, the junction kept 11 bases outside the gene matches. The CDR3 sequence is 14 residues long. The CDR3, as DNA: TGCGCCAGCAGTTTCGGACTAGTAGCCATTGAGCAGTTCTTC. Translated: CASSFGLVAIEQFF. The full variable domain, in which reference TRBV5-1 and TRBJ2-1 provide the parts outside the CDR3, is KAGVTQTPRYLIKTRGQQVTLSCSPISGHRSVSWYQQTPGQGLQFLFEYFSETQRNKGNFPGRFSGRQFSNSRSEMNVSTLELGDSALYLCASSFGLVAIEQFFGPGTRLTVL.

V usage is TRBV5-4 and J usage is TRBJ1-1; D ambiguous. The CDR3 runs 14 residues. Trimming took 4 bases from V and 8 from J, leaving 18 bases between them. Germline V lookup: CDR1 SGHNT, CDR2 YYREEE (reference sequence). CDR3 DNA: TGTGCCAGCAGCCTCTCGCAAGGTCGGGGAGAAGCTTTCTTT. This translates into CASSLSQGRGEAFF.